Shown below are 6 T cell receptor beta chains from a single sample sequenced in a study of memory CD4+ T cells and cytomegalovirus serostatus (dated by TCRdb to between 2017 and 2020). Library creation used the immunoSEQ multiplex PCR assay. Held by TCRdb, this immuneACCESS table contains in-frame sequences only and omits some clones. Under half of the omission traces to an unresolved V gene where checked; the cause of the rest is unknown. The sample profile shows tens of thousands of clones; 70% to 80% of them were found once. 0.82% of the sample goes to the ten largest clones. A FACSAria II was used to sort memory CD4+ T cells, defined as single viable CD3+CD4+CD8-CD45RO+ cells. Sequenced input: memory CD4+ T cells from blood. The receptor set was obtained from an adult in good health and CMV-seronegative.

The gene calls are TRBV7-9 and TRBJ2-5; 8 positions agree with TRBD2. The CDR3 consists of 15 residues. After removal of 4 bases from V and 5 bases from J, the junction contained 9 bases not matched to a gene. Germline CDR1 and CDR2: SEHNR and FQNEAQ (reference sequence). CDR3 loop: CASSSGLAPGETQYF. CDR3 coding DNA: TGTGCCAGCAGCTCCGGACTAGCCCCTGGGGAGACCCAGTACTTC.

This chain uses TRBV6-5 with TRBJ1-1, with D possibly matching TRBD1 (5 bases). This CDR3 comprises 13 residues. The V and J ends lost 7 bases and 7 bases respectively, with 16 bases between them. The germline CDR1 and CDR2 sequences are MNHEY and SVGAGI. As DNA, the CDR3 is TGTGCCAGCACCTCTTCCGGGCAGGGTGAAGCTTTCTTT. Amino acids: CASTSSGQGEAFF.

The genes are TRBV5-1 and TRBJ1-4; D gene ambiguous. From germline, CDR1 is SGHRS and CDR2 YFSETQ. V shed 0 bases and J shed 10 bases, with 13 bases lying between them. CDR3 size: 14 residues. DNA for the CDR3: TGCGCCAGCAGCTTGGACACTAGCGATGGAAAACTGTTTTTT. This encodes CASSLDTSDGKLFF.

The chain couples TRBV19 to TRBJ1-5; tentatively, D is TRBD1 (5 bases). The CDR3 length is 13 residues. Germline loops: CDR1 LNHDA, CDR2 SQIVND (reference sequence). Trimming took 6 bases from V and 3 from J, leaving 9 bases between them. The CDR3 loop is CASSRESNQPQHF. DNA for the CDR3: TGTGCCAGTAGCAGGGAATCCAATCAGCCCCAGCATTTT.

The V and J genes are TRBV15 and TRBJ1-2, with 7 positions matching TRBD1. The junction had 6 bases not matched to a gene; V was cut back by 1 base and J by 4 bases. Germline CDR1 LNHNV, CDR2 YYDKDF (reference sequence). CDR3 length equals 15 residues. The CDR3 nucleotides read TGTGCCACCAGCAGAGCGACAGGGCTATTCTATGGCTACACCTTC. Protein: CATSRATGLFYGYTF.

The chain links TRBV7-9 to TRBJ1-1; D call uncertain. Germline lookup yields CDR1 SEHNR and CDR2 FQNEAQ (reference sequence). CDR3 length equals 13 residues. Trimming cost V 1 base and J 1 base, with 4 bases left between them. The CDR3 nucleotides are TGTGCCAGCAGCTTAGAGGGGAACACTGAAGCTTTCTTT. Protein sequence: CASSLEGNTEAFF. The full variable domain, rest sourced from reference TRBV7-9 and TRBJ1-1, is DTGVSQNPRHKITKRGQNVTFRCDPISEHNRLYWYRQTLGQGPEFLTYFQNEAQLEKSRLLSDRFSAERPKGSFSTLEIQRTEQGDSAMYLCASSLEGNTEAFFGQGTRLTVV.